Following are 26 T cell receptor beta chains from one sample sequenced in a study of blood T cells in healthy people across ages. Combining a sample-barcoded 5' primer with a J-beta primer mix, a second PCR ran for roughly 7 to 12 cycles. TCRdb redid the calling of the 5' RACE reads with MiXCR, one entry per CDR3 protein. The repertoire holds about 640,000 distinct CDR3 sequences, with about 54% as singletons. The material sequenced was blood. The receptors derive from a man aged 60-69 years in good health.

This clonotype was counted a few times. The V and J genes are TRBV6-5 and TRBJ2-2; tentatively, D is TRBD1 (6 bases). Per germline, CDR1 MNHEY and CDR2 SVGAGI. V dropped 2 bases and J dropped 8 bases, with 12 bases sitting between them. The CDR3 contains 14 residues. CDR3 sequence reads: CASSYTGFKGELFF. The CDR3 nucleotides read TGTGCCAGCAGTTACACAGGGTTTAAAGGGGAGCTGTTTTTT.

The chain is built from TRBV12-3 or TRBV12-4 and TRBJ1-1; weak D call: TRBD1 (6 bases). The CDR3 extends over 14 amino acids. Trimming pared 6 bases from V and 1 base from J, leaving 12 bases between. CDR3 loop: CASRRDRRNTEAFF. DNA of the CDR3: TGTGCCAGCAGGCGTGACAGGAGGAACACTGAAGCTTTCTTT.

The chain recombines TRBV6-2 or TRBV6-3 with TRBJ1-4, with D possibly matching TRBD1 (5 bases). Germline values: CDR1 MNHEY, CDR2 SVGEGT. CDR3 length: 13 amino acids. V lost 3 bases to trimming and J lost 7 bases, with 9 bases between them. The CDR3 sequence: CASSYARAEKLFF. CDR3 sequence (DNA): TGTGCCAGCAGTTATGCCAGGGCTGAAAAACTGTTTTTT.

The V and J genes are TRBV10-3 and TRBJ2-6; 8 nucleotides agree with TRBD1. Losses at the gene ends were 6 bases for V and 0 bases for J; bases not matched to a gene: 7. The length of the CDR3 is 17 residues. Germline CDR1 ENHRY, CDR2 SYGVKD. This CDR3 is CAIRQTGGRSGANVLTF. The CDR3 DNA reads as TGTGCCATCAGACAAACAGGGGGGCGCTCTGGGGCCAACGTCCTGACTTTC.

This clonotype was seen more than once but under ten times. The chain couples TRBV4-1 to TRBJ1-6; D is ambiguous. Germline V gene data show CDR1 as MGHRA and CDR2 as YSYEKL. Trimming cost V 4 bases and J 6 bases, with 16 bases left between them. The CDR3 spans 16 residues. The CDR3 coding sequence is TGCGCCAGCAGCCGTCTAAACCCGGGGTCTAATTCACCCCTCCACTTT. Protein: CASSRLNPGSNSPLHF.

The chain employs TRBV24-1 and TRBJ1-1; tentatively, D is TRBD1 (5 bases). This CDR3 contains 13 residues. Trimming cost V 2 bases and J 5 bases, with 8 bases left between them. Germline V gives CDR1 KGHDR, CDR2 SFDVKD. This CDR3 reads CATSDSGWTEAFF. CDR3 in DNA: TGTGCCACCAGTGATTCAGGGTGGACTGAAGCTTTCTTT.

This clonotype was counted at least ten times. The chain recombines TRBV7-2 with TRBJ1-5; no definite D call. CDR1 is SGHTA, CDR2 FQGNSA, per germline. CDR3 size: 15 residues. V lost 3 bases, J lost 0 bases, and 9 bases lay in between. The CDR3 loop is CASSFDRTSNQPQHF. In DNA, the CDR3 is TGTGCCAGCAGCTTCGATCGGACTAGCAATCAGCCCCAGCATTTT.

V gene TRBV5-6 combines with J gene TRBJ2-7; perhaps D is TRBD1 or TRBD2 (5 bases each). The CDR3 runs 14 residues. The V end was cut by 3 bases, the J end by 4 bases, with 14 bases between. From germline, CDR1 is SGHDT and CDR2 YYEEEE. CDR3 sequence reads: CASSYRGGGYEQYF. CDR3 bases: TGTGCCAGCAGCTACCGGGGCGGAGGATACGAGCAGTACTTC.

V usage is TRBV5-6 and J usage is TRBJ2-1; TRBD1 matches at 12 bases. V was clipped by 3 bases and J by 4 bases; unmatched bases: 5. The CDR3 length is 16 residues. Germline CDR1 and CDR2: SGHDT and YYEEEE. The CDR3 nucleotides are TGTGCCAGCAGCTGGGGACAGGGGGCTGCGTACAATGAGCAGTTCTTC. Amino acids: CASSWGQGAAYNEQFF.

This chain joins TRBV29-1 and TRBJ2-5; 7 positions match TRBD1. The CDR3 is 16 residues long. From germline, CDR1 is SQVTM and CDR2 ANQGSEA. The ends lost 4 bases at V and 4 bases at J; junction bases unmatched: 15. CDR3 residues: CSVAQGVTVSGETQYF. In DNA, the CDR3 is TGCAGCGTTGCCCAGGGGGTGACAGTGAGCGGAGAGACCCAGTACTTC.

This chain joins TRBV4-2 and TRBJ1-2, with D possibly being TRBD1 (5 bases). With 1 base removed from V and 2 bases from J, the gap between germline ends came to 8 bases. This CDR3 is 14 amino acids long. CDR1 and CDR2 (germline): LGHNA, YNFKEQ. The CDR3 nucleotides read TGTGCCAGCAGCCAAGCGGGGACGAACTATGGCTACACCTTC. Translation gives CASSQAGTNYGYTF.

This clonotype showed up just a few times. The V call is TRBV21-1, the J call TRBJ2-5; TRBD1 is taken as the D call from the table, unchecked against the DNA. TRBV21-1 is deemed a pseudogene. The CDR3 sequence is 21 residues long. CDR3 coding DNA: TGTGCCAGCAGCAAAGGGCTGACAGCCCCTTTCCCCTCAGGCGATCGAGAGACCCAGTACTTC. Its protein product is CASSKGLTAPFPSGDRETQYF.

The rearrangement joins TRBV4-2 to TRBJ2-1; 12 bases are shared with TRBD2. CDR3 length: 17 residues. J lost 9 bases, V lost 0 bases, and 9 bases had no gene match. Germline V lookup: CDR1 LGHNA, CDR2 YNFKEQ. CDR3 coding DNA: TGTGCCAGCAGCCAAGATCCCCCTAGCGGGGGGGCCAGTGAGCAGTTCTTC. It translates to CASSQDPPSGGASEQFF.

V usage is TRBV29-1 and J usage is TRBJ2-5; the match to TRBD1 covers 10 bases. V lost 4 bases, J lost 4 bases, and 3 bases stayed unmatched. The CDR3 spans 13 residues. CDR1 SQVTM and CDR2 ANQGSEA come from the germline V gene. CDR3 amino acids: CSVGRDRGETQYF. The CDR3 coding sequence is TGCAGCGTTGGCCGGGACAGGGGAGAGACCCAGTACTTC. Full variable domain (rest looked up from reference TRBV29-1 and TRBJ2-5): SAVISQKPSRDICQRGTSLTIQCQVDSQVTMMFWYRQQPGQSLTLIATANQGSEATYESGFVIDKFPISRPNLTFSTLTVSNMSPEDSSIYLCSVGRDRGETQYFGPGTRLLVL.

The V gene is TRBV20-1, the J gene TRBJ2-5; 8 bases align to TRBD2. V shed 4 bases, J shed 4 bases, and the junction held 5 bases outside the gene matches. CDR1 DFQATT and CDR2 SNEGSKA come from the germline V gene (reference sequence). There are 13 residues in the CDR3. The CDR3 loop is CSATREGRETQYF. CDR3 sequence (DNA): TGCAGTGCTACACGGGAGGGGCGAGAGACCCAGTACTTC.

This clonotype was found a few times. The V gene is TRBV12-3 or TRBV12-4, the J gene TRBJ1-1; 10 nucleotides line up with TRBD1. V shed 5 bases and J 7 bases; nucleotides not matched to a gene: 7. The CDR3 totals 14 residues. The CDR3 loop reads CASSPRQGAGEAFF. CDR3 DNA sequence: TGTGCCAGCAGTCCGCGACAGGGGGCGGGTGAAGCTTTCTTT.

The CDR3 region has the DNA TGCGCCAGCAGCCAAGACGGTGCCAGGGACAACGGGGAGACCCAGTACTTC. Amino acids: CASSQDGARDNGETQYF. The chain couples TRBV4-1 to TRBJ2-7, with D maybe TRBD1 (6 bases). The J call may be mistaken, given a closer DNA end match to TRBJ2-5. The CDR3 is 17 residues long. CDR1 MGHRA and CDR2 YSYEKL come from the germline V gene.

This clonotype has just one count. The chain uses TRBV20-1 and TRBJ1-5; 9 nucleotides match TRBD1. J was trimmed by 5 bases and V by 5 bases; bases with no gene match: 7. The CDR3 spans 14 residues. In germline, CDR1 is DFQATT, CDR2 SNEGSKA (reference sequence). CDR3 amino acids: CSAGRQGGYQPQHF. The CDR3 coding sequence is TGCAGTGCTGGGAGACAGGGGGGCTATCAGCCCCAGCATTTT.

The chain links TRBV9 to TRBJ2-3, with 7 bases matching TRBD2. Germline assignment: CDR1 SGDLS and CDR2 YYNGEE. The CDR3 consists of 16 residues. V lost 5 bases, J lost 6 bases, and 15 bases stayed unmatched. The CDR3 loop reads CASSARGGPPLDTQYF. The CDR3 bases are TGTGCCAGCAGTGCCCGCGGGGGACCCCCGTTGGATACGCAGTATTTT.

The chain's CDR3 is CASSPTGGESANEQFF. The CDR3 DNA is TGTGCCAGCAGCCCCACGGGAGGGGAATCCGCCAATGAGCAGTTCTTC. This chain joins TRBV7-8 and TRBJ2-1, with 8 bases matching TRBD2. After removal of 5 bases from V and 6 bases from J, the junction contained 12 bases not matched to a gene. The CDR3 has 16 residues. In germline, CDR1 is SGHVS, CDR2 FQNEAQ.

This clonotype occurred a few times. The rearrangement joins TRBV11-2 to TRBJ2-5; TRBD2 is a possible D gene (6 bases). Germline V lookup: CDR1 SGHAT, CDR2 FQNNGV. The CDR3 is made up of 19 amino acids. V lost 1 base and J lost 5, with 26 bases in between. The CDR3 spells CASSLALPPRLGWGETQYF. CDR3 coding DNA: TGTGCCAGCAGCTTAGCGCTGCCCCCTCGACTAGGTTGGGGGGAGACCCAGTACTTC.

The rearrangement uses TRBV15 and TRBJ2-3, with D unclear. The CDR3 is 13 amino acids. V shed 8 bases and J shed 1 base, with 10 bases lying between them. The germline CDR1 and CDR2 sequences are LNHNV and YYDKDF (reference sequence). The CDR3 loop is CATLTEGTDTQYF. The CDR3 DNA is TGTGCCACCCTCACAGAGGGCACAGATACGCAGTATTTT.

The genes are TRBV20-1 and TRBJ1-2, with TRBD1 identical over 7 bases. V lost 5 bases and J lost 6; bases outside the gene matches: 9. The CDR3 totals 13 residues. Per germline, CDR1 DFQATT and CDR2 SNEGSKA (reference sequence). The DNA of the CDR3 is TGCAGTGCTTTACAGGGGAACAAGGATGGCTACACCTTC. Translation gives CSALQGNKDGYTF.

Written as DNA, the CDR3 is TGCAGCGTTGCCGGACTTCAAGAGACCCAGTACTTC. Translated, it gives CSVAGLQETQYF. The chain uses TRBV29-1 and TRBJ2-5; possibly TRBD2 for D (5 bases). With 4 bases removed from V and 2 bases from J, the gap between germline ends came to 8 bases. The CDR3 is 12 amino acids. The V gene's germline CDR1 is SQVTM and CDR2 ANQGSEA.

The chain links TRBV27 to TRBJ2-5; D perhaps matches TRBD2 (6 bases). Germline assignment: CDR1 MNHEY and CDR2 SMNVEV (reference sequence). This CDR3 is 13 amino acids long. The V end lost 8 bases, the J end lost 5 bases, and 15 bases lay between the germline ends. CDR3 region: CASQRDSAETQYF. The CDR3 bases are TGTGCCAGCCAGAGGGACTCTGCGGAGACCCAGTACTTC.

V and J are TRBV5-1 and TRBJ1-1; no reliable D call. V was shortened by 2 bases and J by 1 base, with 6 bases between the two germline ends. CDR3 length: 13 amino acids. Germline loops: CDR1 SGHRS, CDR2 YFSETQ. In nucleotides, the CDR3 is TGCGCCAGCAGCTTAAGTAGGAACACTGAAGCTTTCTTT. Protein: CASSLSRNTEAFF.